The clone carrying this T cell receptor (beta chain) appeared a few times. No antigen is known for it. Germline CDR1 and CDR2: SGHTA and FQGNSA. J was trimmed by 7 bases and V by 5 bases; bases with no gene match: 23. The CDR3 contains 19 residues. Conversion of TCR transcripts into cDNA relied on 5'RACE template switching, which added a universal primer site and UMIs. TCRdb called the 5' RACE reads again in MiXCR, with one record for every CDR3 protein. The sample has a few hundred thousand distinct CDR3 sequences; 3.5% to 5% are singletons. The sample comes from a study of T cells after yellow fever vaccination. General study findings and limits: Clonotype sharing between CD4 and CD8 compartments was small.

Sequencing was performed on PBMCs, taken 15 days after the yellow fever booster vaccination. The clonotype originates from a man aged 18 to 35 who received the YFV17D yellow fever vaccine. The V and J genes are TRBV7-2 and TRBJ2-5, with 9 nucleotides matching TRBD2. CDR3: CASSPSVRGLAGLLRTQYF. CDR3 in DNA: TGTGCCAGCAGCCCAAGCGTCCGGGGTCTAGCGGGGTTGCTCAGGACCCAGTACTTC.